Reported below is one T cell receptor beta chain. The data are from a study of blood T cell repertoires in COVID-19. Study details: Whether acute or convalescent, the COVID-19 samples came from the United States, Italy and Spain. Sources were T cells, B-cell-depleted T cells, or PBMCs; the material itself was cDNA or gDNA.

Seattle's cohort entered during active infection and was followed longitudinally. V was shortened by 2 bases and J by 10 bases, with 9 bases between the two germline ends. The CDR3 length is 12 residues. From germline, CDR1 is SGHVS and CDR2 FQNEAQ. The assay was immunoSEQ multiplex PCR, and TCRdb's table has in-frame clones only and misses some. The table records hundreds of thousands of clones, around 89% of them present only once. The sequence was obtained from a woman aged 30 to 39 with COVID-19, enrolled during active disease. The sample taken for sequencing was peripheral blood. The gene calls are TRBV7-8 and TRBJ2-1; D uncertain. The CDR3 bases are TGTGCCAGCAGCTTAAGTCGAACAGAGCAGTTCTTC. It specifies CASSLSRTEQFF.